The 20 T cell receptor beta chains presented below share a single source sample, sequenced in a study of OX40 agonist ivuxolimab in advanced cancers. The data were produced by immunoSEQ multiplex PCR, yet TCRdb's version contains in-frame clones alone and is incomplete. In the table there are 60,000 to 70,000 clones, roughly 87% of which are singletons. The source was CD4+ or CD8+ T cells sorted from blood, collected in a trial of the OX40 agonist ivuxolimab. The source of these receptors is an adult with an advanced solid tumor such as melanoma, head and neck, liver or kidney cancer.

The chain combines TRBV28 with TRBJ2-7; D is perhaps TRBD2 (6 bases). Trimming took off 3 bases at V and 0 bases at J, with 9 bases between the two ends. The germline V gene encodes CDR1 MDHEN and CDR2 SYDVKM. The CDR3 length is 14 residues. The CDR3 here is CASSFPGLSYEQYF. CDR3 DNA: TGTGCCAGCAGTTTCCCGGGACTCTCCTACGAGCAGTACTTC. Using reference TRBV28 and TRBJ2-7 for the parts outside the CDR3, the full variable domain is DVKVTQSSRYLVKRTGEKVFLECVQDMDHENMFWYRQDPGLGLRLIYFSYDVKMKEKGDIPEGYSVSREKKERFSLILESASTNQTSMYLCASSFPGLSYEQYFGPGTRLTVT.

The chain couples TRBV6-5 to TRBJ2-1; the match to TRBD1 covers 9 bases. With 6 bases clipped from V and 2 bases from J, the junction kept 2 bases outside the gene matches. The CDR3 runs to 14 residues. Germline loops: CDR1 MNHEY, CDR2 SVGAGI. The CDR3 protein is CASSWDRAYNEQFF. CDR3 DNA: TGTGCCAGCAGCTGGGACAGGGCCTACAATGAGCAGTTCTTC.

This rearrangement joins TRBV10-3 to TRBJ2-3; D remains unclear. This CDR3 spans 14 amino acids. Germline V gene data show CDR1 as ENHRY and CDR2 as SYGVKD. V was pared by 4 bases and J by 3 bases, with 11 bases between. The CDR3 reads CAISVRPGTDTQYF. In DNA, the CDR3 is TGTGCCATCAGTGTTAGACCTGGGACAGATACGCAGTATTTT.

This rearrangement joins TRBV28 to TRBJ1-4; D remains unclear. Trimming removed 2 bases from V and 4 bases from J, with 8 bases in between. The germline CDR1 and CDR2 sequences are MDHEN and SYDVKM. This CDR3 has 14 amino acids. DNA of the CDR3: TGTGCCAGCAGTTTAAAAGGGAATAATGAAAAACTGTTTTTT. The encoded protein is CASSLKGNNEKLFF. Together with reference TRBV28 and TRBJ1-4, the CDR3 gives the full variable domain: DVKVTQSSRYLVKRTGEKVFLECVQDMDHENMFWYRQDPGLGLRLIYFSYDVKMKEKGDIPEGYSVSREKKERFSLILESASTNQTSMYLCASSLKGNNEKLFFGSGTQLSVL.

This clone has only one observation. V gene TRBV6-6 combines with J gene TRBJ2-7, with D unclear. The germline V and J ends were trimmed by 6 bases and 3 bases, with 6 bases remaining between them. The CDR3 runs 11 residues. Germline V CDR1 and CDR2: MNHNY, SVGAGI (reference sequence). Written as DNA, the CDR3 is TGTGCCAGCAGCCGAAGCTACGAGCAGTACTTC. It translates to CASSRSYEQYF.

The chain links TRBV27 to TRBJ2-2; D gene ambiguous. CDR1 MNHEY and CDR2 SMNVEV come from the germline V gene (reference sequence). The CDR3 extends over 13 amino acids. V lost 2 bases and J 9 bases, leaving 10 bases between the germline ends. The CDR3 sequence: CASSLGGKRELFF. The CDR3 DNA is TGTGCCAGCAGTTTAGGCGGCAAGCGGGAGCTGTTTTTT.

The chain recombines TRBV19 with TRBJ1-2; D is uncertain. The CDR3 sequence is 13 residues long. Trimming took off 7 bases at V and 1 base at J, with 10 bases between the two ends. Germline CDR1 and CDR2: LNHDA and SQIVND (reference sequence). The CDR3 loop reads CASTAMGNYGYTF. The CDR3 DNA reads as TGTGCCAGTACCGCGATGGGTAACTATGGCTACACCTTC.

The sample holds one count of this clone. The chain has TRBV10-3 and TRBJ1-5; possibly TRBD1 for D (5 bases). The CDR3 sequence is 16 residues long. The germline gives CDR1 ENHRY, CDR2 SYGVKD. V was cut by 10 bases and J by 0 bases, with 19 bases left in between. For the CDR3, the DNA is TGTGCCACCCGCCAATCGGGGGGAGATAGCAATCAGCCCCAGCATTTT. Translating it yields CATRQSGGDSNQPQHF.

The chain uses TRBV7-2 and TRBJ2-3; TRBD2 is a possible D gene (7 bases). Deletions cut 5 bases from V and 6 bases from J, with 21 bases between. Per the germline V gene, CDR1 is SGHTA and CDR2 is FQGNSA. The CDR3 has 16 residues. The CDR3 region has the DNA TGTGCCAGCAGCGGGAGGGACATTTCAAACAGGGATACGCAGTATTTT. Amino acids: CASSGRDISNRDTQYF.

The V call is TRBV9, the J call TRBJ2-1; 7 nucleotides align to TRBD1. V gave up 0 bases and J gave up 4 bases; unmatched junction bases: 7. Germline lookup yields CDR1 SGDLS and CDR2 YYNGEE. The CDR3 loop spans 16 amino acids. CDR3 sequence (DNA): TGTGCCAGCAGCGTAGCTCCGGGGACAGCTTACAATGAGCAGTTCTTC. Translating gives CASSVAPGTAYNEQFF.

The rearrangement joins TRBV14 to TRBJ1-1; D possibly corresponds to TRBD1 (5 bases). With 6 bases removed from V and 0 bases from J, the gap between germline ends came to 17 bases. The CDR3 runs 16 residues. Per germline, CDR1 SGHDN and CDR2 FVKESK. The CDR3 reads CASSYGTPGLNTEAFF. The CDR3, as DNA: TGTGCCAGCAGTTACGGGACTCCGGGGCTGAACACTGAAGCTTTCTTT.

The chain joins TRBV13 to TRBJ1-4, with TRBD1 matching over 7 bases. CDR1 is PRHDT, CDR2 FYEKMQ, per germline (reference sequence). The J segment lost 0 bases and the V segment lost 4 bases, leaving 5 bases of the junction unmatched. The CDR3 length is 16 residues. CDR3 coding DNA: TGTGCCAGCAGCTACAGGGGTTGGGCAACTAATGAAAAACTGTTTTTT. Translated, it gives CASSYRGWATNEKLFF.

The chain links TRBV5-4 to TRBJ1-2; no clear D gene. The germline V gene encodes CDR1 SGHNT and CDR2 YYREEE (reference sequence). The CDR3 runs 15 residues. V lost 4 bases and J lost 7, with 20 bases in between. As DNA, the CDR3 is TGTGCCAGCAGCATTGGTGACTCCTCTGAGGGTGGCTACACCTTC. This gives the protein CASSIGDSSEGGYTF.

CDR3 protein: CASSRRQGAPPNQPQHF. The CDR3 bases are TGTGCCAGCAGCCGAAGACAGGGGGCGCCCCCCAATCAGCCCCAGCATTTT. The J gene is TRBJ1-5, the V gene TRBV4-2; 10 bases match TRBD1. This CDR3 contains 17 residues. Germline V lookup: CDR1 LGHNA, CDR2 YNFKEQ. The V and J ends lost 4 bases and 3 bases, in that order; junction bases with no gene match: 9.

V gene TRBV6-1 combines with J gene TRBJ2-7; 8 bases align to TRBD1. Germline values: CDR1 MNHNS, CDR2 SASEGT. The CDR3 length is 15 residues. The ends lost 3 bases at V and 0 bases at J; junction bases unmatched: 4. In nucleotides, the CDR3 is TGTGCCAGCAGTGACTGGACAGGGAGCTCCTACGAGCAGTACGTC. Amino acid sequence: CASSDWTGSSYEQYV.

This sequence joins TRBV19 and TRBJ2-2; D gene uncertain. With 7 bases removed from V and 4 bases from J, the gap between germline ends came to 13 bases. Germline CDR1 is LNHDA and CDR2 is SQIVND (reference sequence). This CDR3 spans 14 amino acids. This chain's CDR3 is CASTIAAFTGELFF. The CDR3 nucleotides are TGTGCCAGTACAATCGCCGCTTTCACCGGGGAGCTGTTTTTT.

Only a few counts were recorded for this clone. This chain's CDR3 is CAISEPLQGVGGYTF. The CDR3 coding sequence is TGTGCCATCAGTGAGCCCTTACAGGGGGTTGGTGGCTACACCTTC. The chain combines TRBV10-3 with TRBJ1-2; 8 bases map to TRBD1. The ends lost 2 bases at V and 7 bases at J; junction bases unmatched: 9. The germline V gene has CDR1 ENHRY and CDR2 SYGVKD. The CDR3 covers 15 residues.

The rearrangement uses TRBV5-4 and TRBJ2-2; D not certain. The CDR3 runs to 13 residues. The V end was cut by 8 bases, the J end by 1 base, with 9 bases between. The germline gives CDR1 SGHNT, CDR2 YYREEE (reference sequence). Here the CDR3 DNA reads TGTGCCAGTCGGACGGGGAACACCGGGGAGCTGTTTTTT. Protein product: CASRTGNTGELFF. Full variable domain (remainder filled in from reference TRBV5-4 and TRBJ2-2): ETGVTQSPTHLIKTRGQQVTLRCSSQSGHNTVSWYQQALGQGPQFIFQYYREEENGRGNFPPRFSGLQFPNYSSELNVNALELDDSALYLCASRTGNTGELFFGEGSRLTVL.

The rearrangement links TRBV28 to TRBJ1-1; no clear D. Germline V gene sequence: CDR1 MDHEN, CDR2 SYDVKM. CDR3 size: 16 residues. The V gene lost 6 bases and the J gene lost 0 bases, with 17 bases spanning the gap. The CDR3: CASSPGSLVMNTEAFF. CDR3 in DNA: TGTGCCAGCAGCCCCGGGAGCCTTGTCATGAACACTGAAGCTTTCTTT. The variable domain in full, with the rest retrieved from reference TRBV28 and TRBJ1-1, is DVKVTQSSRYLVKRTGEKVFLECVQDMDHENMFWYRQDPGLGLRLIYFSYDVKMKEKGDIPEGYSVSREKKERFSLILESASTNQTSMYLCASSPGSLVMNTEAFFGQGTRLTVV.

This chain joins TRBV6-1 and TRBJ1-1, with a tentative D call TRBD1 (6 bases). V was clipped by 4 bases and J by 11 bases, with 17 bases between them. This CDR3 is 13 amino acids long. In germline, CDR1 is MNHNS, CDR2 SASEGT. The CDR3 here is CASSGGQTTRAFF. CDR3 coding DNA: TGTGCCAGCAGTGGGGGACAAACGACAAGGGCTTTCTTT.